These 32 T cell receptor beta chains originate from one sample sequenced in a study of shared clonotypes between healthy human individuals. Measured with immunoSEQ multiplex PCR; TCRdb has only the in-frame clones, and not every one. The sample has 950,000 to 1,100,000 clones, about 75% seen once. Input material: memory CD4+ T cells sorted from blood. Subset specified: CD45RA-negative fraction. These receptors were collected from a man younger than 30 in good health.

The chain combines TRBV21-1 with TRBJ2-7; the D segment call TRBD2 is taken from the table without a DNA check. TRBV21-1 is marked as a pseudogene. CDR3 length: 13 residues. The CDR3 loop is CASSGGPDYEQYF. The CDR3 DNA reads TGTGCCTCCTCGGGGGGGCCGGACTACGAGCAGTACTTC.

CDR3 amino acids: CASSSTTGRKGGNNSPLHF. The CDR3 nucleotides are TGTGCCAGCAGCAGTACGACAGGGCGCAAGGGGGGTAATAATTCACCCCTCCACTTT. The chain is built from TRBV7-2 and TRBJ1-6; 7 bases align to TRBD1. Germline CDR1 SGHTA, CDR2 FQGNSA. CDR3 length equals 19 residues. With V trimmed by 5 bases and J by 5 bases, 18 bases remained unmatched.

V and J are TRBV18 and TRBJ2-7, with TRBD2 matching over 7 bases. The germline V gene has CDR1 KGHSH and CDR2 LQKENI. The junction had 9 bases not matched to a gene; V was cut back by 2 bases and J by 5 bases. This CDR3 is 15 amino acids long. CDR3: CASSPGIAGLNEQYF. The DNA for the CDR3 is TGTGCCAGCTCACCAGGAATAGCGGGCCTAAACGAGCAGTACTTC.

V is TRBV10-3 and J is TRBJ2-2; the match to TRBD2 covers 15 bases. The CDR3 covers 18 residues. Germline lookup yields CDR1 ENHRY and CDR2 SYGVKD. The junction had 4 bases not matched to a gene; V was cut back by 2 bases and J by 3 bases. The CDR3 sequence: CAISEGLAGGSYTGELFF. CDR3 sequence (DNA): TGTGCCATCAGTGAGGGACTAGCGGGAGGGTCGTACACCGGGGAGCTGTTTTTT.

The chain carries TRBV19 and TRBJ2-1, with D unresolved. This CDR3 is 12 amino acids long. The germline V and J ends were trimmed by 5 bases and 8 bases, with 10 bases remaining between them. Germline V gene data show CDR1 as LNHDA and CDR2 as SQIVND (reference sequence). CDR3 region: CASSGWVDEQFF. CDR3 nucleotides: TGTGCCAGTAGTGGGTGGGTCGATGAGCAGTTCTTC.

The chain links TRBV10-2 to TRBJ2-5; D tentatively reads TRBD1 or TRBD2 (6 bases each). CDR3 length: 14 amino acids. Germline CDR1 is WSHSY and CDR2 is SAAADI. Trimming removed 3 bases from V and 5 bases from J, with 13 bases in between. The CDR3 region is CASSDVGGPETQYF. CDR3 sequence (DNA): TGCGCCAGCAGTGATGTGGGGGGCCCGGAGACCCAGTACTTC.

The chain employs TRBV28 and TRBJ1-2; D is possibly TRBD1 (5 bases). Trimming left V 5 bases short and J 4 bases short, with 11 bases between. The CDR3 runs 13 residues. Germline lookup yields CDR1 MDHEN and CDR2 SYDVKM. In DNA, the CDR3 is TGTGCCAGCAGTCAACCGGGGGGCTATGGCTACACCTTC. Amino acid sequence: CASSQPGGYGYTF.

As for this clone: The sample has other DNA sequences that encode this CDR3 too. The chain carries TRBV18 and TRBJ1-5; D remains ambiguous. Trimming stripped 6 bases from V and 0 bases from J, with 6 bases between. Germline CDR1 and CDR2: KGHSH and LQKENI. The CDR3 contains 13 residues. CDR3 DNA sequence: TGTGCCAGCTCCCCAGATAGCAATCAGCCCCAGCATTTT. Its protein product is CASSPDSNQPQHF.

There are a few counts of this clone. The chain employs TRBV18 and TRBJ2-7, with TRBD2 matching over 10 bases. The CDR3 totals 15 residues. CDR1 and CDR2 (germline): KGHSH, LQKENI. V dropped 0 bases and J dropped 2; count of bases not matched to a gene: 1. The CDR3 here is CASSPPAGGPYEQYF. The CDR3 coding sequence is TGTGCCAGCTCACCACCAGCGGGAGGGCCCTACGAGCAGTACTTC.

J is TRBJ1-4 and V is TRBV5-4; D gene ambiguous. The V end was cut by 2 bases, the J end by 2 bases, with 7 bases between. This CDR3 region has 14 residues. Germline V gene data show CDR1 as SGHNT and CDR2 as YYREEE (reference sequence). In nucleotides, the CDR3 is TGTGCCAGCAGCTTCGTGGCGACTAATGAAAAACTGTTTTTT. This sequence encodes CASSFVATNEKLFF.

V gene TRBV18 combines with J gene TRBJ2-1, with TRBD2 matching over 7 bases. The V and J ends lost 1 base and 9 bases, in that order; junction bases with no gene match: 3. CDR1 KGHSH and CDR2 LQKENI come from the germline V gene. The CDR3 totals 13 residues. CDR3 amino acids: CASSPLREGEQFF. As DNA, the CDR3 is TGTGCCAGCTCACCACTGAGGGAGGGTGAGCAGTTCTTC. Filled out from reference TRBV18 and TRBJ2-1, the complete variable domain reads NAGVMQNPRHLVRRRGQEARLRCSPMKGHSHVYWYRQLPEEGLKFMVYLQKENIIDESGMPKERFSAEFPKEGPSILRIQQVVRGDSAAYFCASSPLREGEQFFGPGTRLTVL.

The rearrangement uses TRBV7-2 and TRBJ1-6, with 7 bases fitting TRBD1. The germline V gene encodes CDR1 SGHTA and CDR2 FQGNSA. The ends lost 4 bases at V and 11 bases at J; junction bases unmatched: 8. This CDR3 contains 14 residues. CDR3 DNA: TGTGCCAGCAGCTCGGACAGGAGAGGGACACCCCTCCACTTT. Amino acid sequence: CASSSDRRGTPLHF. The full variable domain, its missing parts supplied by reference TRBV7-2 and TRBJ1-6, is GAGVSQSPSNKVTEKGKDVELRCDPISGHTALYWYRQSLGQGLEFLIYFQGNSAPDKSGLPSDRFSAERTGGSVSTLTIQRTQQEDSAVYLCASSSDRRGTPLHFGNGTRLTVT.

The V and J genes are TRBV5-1 and TRBJ1-1; D not certain. With 1 base removed from V and 4 bases from J, the gap between germline ends came to 8 bases. The CDR3 contains 13 residues. CDR1 and CDR2 (germline): SGHRS, YFSETQ. The CDR3 nucleotides are TGCGCCAGCAGCTTGACGGGTTTCACTGAAGCTTTCTTT. Amino acids: CASSLTGFTEAFF.

Turning to this clone: Different DNA sequences within this sample yield the same CDR3. V gene TRBV5-1 combines with J gene TRBJ2-7; TRBD1 agrees at 9 bases. CDR1 SGHRS and CDR2 YFSETQ come from the germline V gene. CDR3 size: 14 residues. With V trimmed by 4 bases and J by 3 bases, 5 bases remained unmatched. In nucleotides, the CDR3 is TGCGCCAGCAGCCCGACAGGGGGTAACTACGAGCAGTACTTC. It codes for CASSPTGGNYEQYF.

This chain links TRBV2 with TRBJ2-1; D is unclear. V was clipped by 8 bases and J by 1 base, with 9 bases between them. Germline CDR1 and CDR2: SNHLY and FYNNEI. The CDR3 has 13 amino acids. CDR3 sequence reads: CASEPESYNEQFF. In DNA, the CDR3 is TGTGCCAGCGAACCGGAGTCCTACAATGAGCAGTTCTTC.

In its sample, this clone was seen a few times. The CDR3 reads CASSTLQGGTDTQYF. The CDR3 DNA sequence: TGTGCCAGCAGTACTTTACAGGGGGGCACAGATACGCAGTATTTT. This chain connects TRBV2 to TRBJ2-3; the match to TRBD1 covers 8 bases. Unmatched junction bases numbered 5, after V lost 5 bases and J lost 1 base. The CDR3 runs 15 residues. Germline CDR1 SNHLY, CDR2 FYNNEI.

The chain recombines TRBV28 with TRBJ1-4; the D gene is possibly TRBD1 (6 bases). Germline V CDR1 and CDR2: MDHEN, SYDVKM. Trimming cost V 5 bases and J 4 bases, with 17 bases left between them. The CDR3 runs 16 residues. The CDR3 nucleotides read TGTGCCAGCAGTGCGCGGGGGGCCTCTTTTAATGAAAAACTGTTTTTT. Its protein product is CASSARGASFNEKLFF.

The chain uses TRBV6-6 and TRBJ2-3, with D hard to call. The germline V gene has CDR1 MNHNY and CDR2 SVGAGI (reference sequence). V was clipped by 2 bases and J by 2 bases, with 8 bases between them. CDR3 length: 14 amino acids. CDR3 protein: CASSYQLNTDTQYF. CDR3 nucleotide sequence: TGTGCCAGCAGTTACCAACTAAACACAGATACGCAGTATTTT.

The chain has TRBV9 and TRBJ2-1, with 10 bases identical to TRBD2. J gave up 7 bases and V 3 bases, and 7 bases lay outside the gene matches. The CDR3 consists of 15 residues. Germline values: CDR1 SGDLS, CDR2 YYNGEE. The CDR3 coding sequence is TGTGCCAGCAGCGCTAGCGGGAGTCCAACGAATGAGCAGTTCTTC. As protein: CASSASGSPTNEQFF.

This chain connects TRBV5-4 to TRBJ1-1; 11 bases fit TRBD1. The V segment lost 4 bases and the J segment 2 bases; nucleotides outside the gene matches: 10. The CDR3 is 17 residues long. CDR1 and CDR2 from the germline V gene are SGHNT and YYREEE (reference sequence). This CDR3 reads CASSPRTGGVGNTEAFF. The CDR3 DNA reads as TGTGCCAGCAGCCCCCGGACAGGGGGCGTAGGAAACACTGAAGCTTTCTTT.

This clone was seen a single time. The chain combines TRBV5-6 with TRBJ2-3; D may be TRBD1 or TRBD2 (6 bases each). V was clipped by 0 bases and J by 4 bases, with 12 bases between them. This CDR3 region has 15 residues. Germline values: CDR1 SGHDT, CDR2 YYEEEE. CDR3 nucleotide sequence: TGTGCCAGCAGCTTGGCGAACAGGGACTCAGATACGCAGTATTTT. Translating it yields CASSLANRDSDTQYF.

This chain uses TRBV6-5 with TRBJ2-3; D is ambiguous. With 0 bases removed from V and 0 bases from J, the gap between germline ends came to 7 bases. Germline loops: CDR1 MNHEY, CDR2 SVGAGI. The CDR3 spans 15 residues. In DNA form, the CDR3 reads TGTGCCAGCAGTTACTCGCGCTCTAGCACAGATACGCAGTATTTT. Its protein is CASSYSRSSTDTQYF.

The chain links TRBV10-3 to TRBJ2-2; TRBD1 agrees at 9 bases. The V segment lost 7 bases and the J segment 5 bases; nucleotides outside the gene matches: 2. The germline gives CDR1 ENHRY, CDR2 SYGVKD. The CDR3 loop spans 13 amino acids. The CDR3 reads CAITGQGTGELFF. For the CDR3, the DNA is TGTGCCATCACCGGACAGGGGACCGGGGAGCTGTTTTTT.

This clone has just one count. This chain links TRBV27 with TRBJ1-5, with a possible D match to TRBD1 (6 bases). Germline V gene lookup returns CDR1 MNHEY and CDR2 SMNVEV (reference sequence). V dropped 2 bases and J dropped 3 bases, with 14 bases sitting between them. The CDR3 runs to 16 residues. In DNA form, the CDR3 reads TGTGCCAGCAGTTTACGGGGGCCGACTTTCAATCAGCCCCAGCATTTT. It codes for CASSLRGPTFNQPQHF.

The table lists this clone with a count of one. The chain recombines TRBV2 with TRBJ2-2, with 9 bases identical to TRBD2. The V gene end was trimmed by 8 bases and the J gene end by 4 bases; junction bases not matched to a gene: 8. CDR1 is SNHLY, CDR2 FYNNEI, per germline. The CDR3 runs to 15 residues. Here the CDR3 DNA reads TGTGCCAGCGGACCGGGACTAGCCTTCACCGGGGAGCTGTTTTTT. It specifies CASGPGLAFTGELFF.

The V call is TRBV2, the J call TRBJ2-1, with D hard to call. CDR1 and CDR2 (germline): SNHLY, FYNNEI. V lost 4 bases and J 7 bases, leaving 8 bases between the germline ends. This CDR3 comprises 12 residues. The CDR3 DNA reads as TGTGCCAGCAGTGTAGGCAGGAATGAGCAGTTCTTC. Translation: CASSVGRNEQFF. The full variable domain, with the rest looked up from reference TRBV2 and TRBJ2-1, is EPEVTQTPSHQVTQMGQEVILRCVPISNHLYFYWYRQILGQKVEFLVSFYNNEISEKSEIFDDQFSVERPDGSNFTLKIRSTKLEDSAMYFCASSVGRNEQFFGPGTRLTVL.

V usage is TRBV2 and J usage is TRBJ1-5, with 8 nucleotides matching TRBD1. The CDR3 is 15 residues long. J lost 4 bases, V lost 6 bases, and 8 bases had no gene match. Germline lookup yields CDR1 SNHLY and CDR2 FYNNEI. The CDR3, as DNA: TGTGCCAGCAGCCCCTTGGACAGGGAGAATCAGCCCCAGCATTTT. Translating gives CASSPLDRENQPQHF. The whole variable domain, filled in from reference TRBV2 and TRBJ1-5, reads EPEVTQTPSHQVTQMGQEVILRCVPISNHLYFYWYRQILGQKVEFLVSFYNNEISEKSEIFDDQFSVERPDGSNFTLKIRSTKLEDSAMYFCASSPLDRENQPQHFGDGTRLSIL.

This clone was recorded a few times. This sequence joins TRBV5-6 and TRBJ2-3; 9 bases line up with TRBD1. V gave up 4 bases and J gave up 6 bases; unmatched junction bases: 9. The germline CDR1 and CDR2 sequences are SGHDT and YYEEEE. This CDR3 is 15 amino acids long. This CDR3 is CASSPGTGRVDTQYF. The CDR3 DNA is TGTGCCAGCAGCCCTGGGACAGGGAGAGTGGATACGCAGTATTTT.

The chain carries TRBV7-2 and TRBJ1-6; the D gene is possibly TRBD1 (6 bases). The germline gives CDR1 SGHTA, CDR2 FQGNSA. Trimming stripped 3 bases from V and 9 bases from J, with 12 bases between. The CDR3 has 14 residues. The CDR3 region is CASSFTGSTSPLHF. The CDR3 DNA reads TGTGCCAGCAGCTTCACAGGGTCTACTTCACCCCTCCACTTT.

The J gene is TRBJ2-1, the V gene TRBV9, with 8 bases that match TRBD2. The CDR3 contains 16 residues. V was clipped by 0 bases and J by 8 bases; unmatched bases: 10. Germline values: CDR1 SGDLS, CDR2 YYNGEE. For the CDR3, the DNA is TGTGCCAGCAGCGTAGTCGGAGCGGGAGCGGAACATGAGCAGTTCTTC. As protein: CASSVVGAGAEHEQFF. The full variable domain, its missing parts supplied by reference TRBV9 and TRBJ2-1, is DSGVTQTPKHLITATGQRVTLRCSPRSGDLSVYWYQQSLDQGLQFLIQYYNGEERAKGNILERFSAQQFPDLHSELNLSSLELGDSALYFCASSVVGAGAEHEQFFGPGTRLTVL.

This clone was found a few times. The chain recombines TRBV7-9 with TRBJ1-4; unclear D gene. The V gene lost 5 bases and the J gene lost 0 bases, with 10 bases spanning the gap. CDR1 is SEHNR, CDR2 FQNEAQ, per germline (reference sequence). The CDR3 consists of 15 residues. The CDR3 DNA follows: TGTGCCAGCAGCCAGGAGGCAGCAACTAATGAAAAACTGTTTTTT. Translated, it gives CASSQEAATNEKLFF.

The chain combines TRBV7-8 with TRBJ2-7, with a possible D match to TRBD2 (6 bases). Germline CDR1 reads SGHVS; CDR2 reads FQNEAQ. The CDR3 runs 14 residues. V was trimmed by 1 base and J by 6 bases, leaving 13 bases between them. Here the CDR3 DNA reads TGTGCCAGCAGCTTAGAGGGCGGGGTAGGCGAGCAGTACTTC. Protein product: CASSLEGGVGEQYF.